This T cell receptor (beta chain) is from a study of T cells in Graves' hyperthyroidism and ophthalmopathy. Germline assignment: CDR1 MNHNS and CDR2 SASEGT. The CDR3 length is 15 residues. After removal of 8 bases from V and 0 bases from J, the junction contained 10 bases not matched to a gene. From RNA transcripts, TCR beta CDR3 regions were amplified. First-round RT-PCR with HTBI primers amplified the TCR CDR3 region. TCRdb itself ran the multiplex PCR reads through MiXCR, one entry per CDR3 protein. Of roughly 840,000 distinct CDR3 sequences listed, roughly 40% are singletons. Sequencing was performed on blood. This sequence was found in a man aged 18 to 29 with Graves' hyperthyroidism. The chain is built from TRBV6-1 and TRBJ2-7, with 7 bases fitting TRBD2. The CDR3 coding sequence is TGTGCCAGCCCCGACGGGCTAGCGGACTCCTACGAGCAGTACTTC. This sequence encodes CASPDGLADSYEQYF.